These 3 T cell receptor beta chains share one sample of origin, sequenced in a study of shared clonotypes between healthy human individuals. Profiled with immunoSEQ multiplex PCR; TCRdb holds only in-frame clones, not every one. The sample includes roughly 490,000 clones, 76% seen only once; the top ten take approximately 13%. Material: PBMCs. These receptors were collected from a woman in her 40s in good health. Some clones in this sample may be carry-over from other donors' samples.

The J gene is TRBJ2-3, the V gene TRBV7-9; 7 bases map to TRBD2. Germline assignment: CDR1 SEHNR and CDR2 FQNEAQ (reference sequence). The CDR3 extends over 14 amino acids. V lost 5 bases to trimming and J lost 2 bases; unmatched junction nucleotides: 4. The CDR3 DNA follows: TGTGCCAGCAGCCCTAGCGGCGCCACAGATACGCAGTATTTT. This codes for CASSPSGATDTQYF.

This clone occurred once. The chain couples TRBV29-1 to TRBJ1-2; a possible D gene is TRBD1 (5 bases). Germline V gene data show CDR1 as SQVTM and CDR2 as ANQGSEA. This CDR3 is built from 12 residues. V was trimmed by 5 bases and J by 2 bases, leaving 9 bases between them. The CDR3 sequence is CSVWYRNYGYTF. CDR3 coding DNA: TGCAGCGTTTGGTACAGGAACTATGGCTACACCTTC.

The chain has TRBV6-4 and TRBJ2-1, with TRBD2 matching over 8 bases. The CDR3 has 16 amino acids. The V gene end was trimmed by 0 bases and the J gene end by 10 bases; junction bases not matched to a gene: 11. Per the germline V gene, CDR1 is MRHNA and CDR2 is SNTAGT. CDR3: CASSDSASGLPYEQFF. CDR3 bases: TGTGCCAGCAGTGACTCTGCTAGCGGGTTACCCTACGAGCAGTTCTTC.